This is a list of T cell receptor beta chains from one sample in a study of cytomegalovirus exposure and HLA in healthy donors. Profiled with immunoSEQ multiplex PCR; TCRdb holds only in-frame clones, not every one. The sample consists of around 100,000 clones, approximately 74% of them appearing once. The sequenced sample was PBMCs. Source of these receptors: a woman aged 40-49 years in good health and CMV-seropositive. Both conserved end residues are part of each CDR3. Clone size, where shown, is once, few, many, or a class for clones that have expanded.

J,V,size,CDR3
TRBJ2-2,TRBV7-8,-,CASSLRGTSDGELFF
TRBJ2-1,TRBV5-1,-,CASSLATSGSPPGQFF
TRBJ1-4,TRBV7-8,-,CASSLGTGNLKLFF
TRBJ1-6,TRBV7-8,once,CASSLEIPRGNSPLHF
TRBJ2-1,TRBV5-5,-,CASSLTTANEQFF
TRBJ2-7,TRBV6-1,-,CASSEMDRSYEQYF
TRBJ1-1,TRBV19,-,CASSLGQQKAEAFF
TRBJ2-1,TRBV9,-,CASSVAGGPNEQFF
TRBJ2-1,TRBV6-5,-,CASSDWDRGPDEQFF
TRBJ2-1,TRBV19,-,CASSIPTSDLDEQFF
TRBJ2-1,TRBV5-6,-,CASSSPSLLVWAEQFF
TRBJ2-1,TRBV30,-,CAWKLAGKNEQFF
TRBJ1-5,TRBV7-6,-,CASSTGGAQPQHF
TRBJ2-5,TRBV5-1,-,CASSLALTGDPVQETQYF
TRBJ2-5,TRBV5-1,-,CASSYSTSTETQYF
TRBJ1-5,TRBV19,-,CASSMARDSSSGPQHF
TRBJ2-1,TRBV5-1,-,CASSATDYNEQFF
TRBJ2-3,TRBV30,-,CAWNLAGVLDTQYF
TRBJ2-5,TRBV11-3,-,CASSLMRSAYQETQYF
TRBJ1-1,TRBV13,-,CASSLAGVNTEAFF
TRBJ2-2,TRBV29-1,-,CSAVLASGRAGELFF
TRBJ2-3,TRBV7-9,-,CSSSLVAGSSGGALDTQYF
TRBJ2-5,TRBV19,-,CASSILGTVYQETQYF
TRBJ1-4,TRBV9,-,CASSHTGPTNEKLFF
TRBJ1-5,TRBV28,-,CASSSPQGGDQPQHF
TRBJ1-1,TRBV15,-,CATSTIPGQLNTEAFF
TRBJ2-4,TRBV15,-,CATSRDSKGAAKNIQYF
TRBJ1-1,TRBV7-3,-,CASSLTGDSTEAFF
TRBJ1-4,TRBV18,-,CASSPVSGGEKLFF
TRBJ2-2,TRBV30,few,CAWNQGGTGGLTGELFF
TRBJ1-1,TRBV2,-,CASVNRGGDTEAFF
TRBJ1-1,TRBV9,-,CASSGQGWGTEAFF
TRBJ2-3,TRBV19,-,CASSMLAGGRHTQYF
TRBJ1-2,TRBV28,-,CASSLGGATSNYGYTF
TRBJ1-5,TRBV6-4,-,CASSATGGVGNQPQHF
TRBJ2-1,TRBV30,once,CAWNKVWFNEQFF
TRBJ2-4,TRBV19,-,CASGTSGVAKNIQYF
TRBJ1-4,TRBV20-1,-,CSAPTNEKLFF
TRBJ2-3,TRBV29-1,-,CSVHIQSTDMQYF
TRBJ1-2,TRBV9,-,CASSVGGGVSYGYTF
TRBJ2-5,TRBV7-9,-,CASSFLPGTGSLETQYF
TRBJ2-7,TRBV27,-,CASSEPSRGRYEQYF
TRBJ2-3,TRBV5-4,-,CASSSSRGDTDTQYF
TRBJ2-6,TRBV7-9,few,CSSSLTGLYSGANVLTF
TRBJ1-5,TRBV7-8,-,CASSLRGNPVNQPQHF
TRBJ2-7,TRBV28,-,CASSPGQGYEQYF
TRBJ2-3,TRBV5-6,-,CASRPVAGSLDTQYF
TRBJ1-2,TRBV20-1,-,CSGTGSNGYTF
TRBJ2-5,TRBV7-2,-,CASSWDRGETQYF
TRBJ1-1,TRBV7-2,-,CASSASDRRTEAFF
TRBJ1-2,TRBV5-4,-,CASSLGGGNYGYTF